Listed here are 14 T cell receptor beta chains from one sample, sequenced in a study of cytomegalovirus exposure and HLA in healthy donors. The PCR contained 60 Vbeta and 13 Jbeta primers. TCRdb keeps only in-frame clones here, not all; method: immunoSEQ multiplex PCR. Counted here are about 140,000 clones, about 70% occurring once; the ten biggest clones make up about 3.9%. Sequencing was performed on PBMCs. These receptors were collected from a man aged 18 to 35 in good health and CMV-seronegative.

In DNA, the CDR3 is TGTGCCAGTAGTACCATTGGGGCAGGCCAAGAGACCCAGTACTTC. Protein sequence: CASSTIGAGQETQYF. The rearrangement uses TRBV19 and TRBJ2-5; a weak D match, TRBD1 (5 bases). There are 15 residues in the CDR3. V dropped 4 bases and J dropped 1 base, with 13 bases sitting between them. Per germline, CDR1 LNHDA and CDR2 SQIVND (reference sequence). The full variable domain, rest sourced from reference TRBV19 and TRBJ2-5, is DGGITQSPKYLFRKEGQNVTLSCEQNLNHDAMYWYRQDPGQGLRLIYYSQIVNDFQKGDIAEGYSVSREKKESFPLTVTSAQKNPTAFYLCASSTIGAGQETQYFGPGTRLLVL.

The chain couples TRBV7-2 to TRBJ2-5; D unresolved. Trimming took off 3 bases at V and 6 bases at J, with 14 bases between the two ends. The CDR3 runs to 14 residues. CDR1 SGHTA and CDR2 FQGNSA come from the germline V gene. In DNA form, the CDR3 reads TGTGCCAGCAGCTTGGAGTCAATCCCCCAGACCCAGTACTTC. Residues: CASSLESIPQTQYF.

The chain links TRBV9 to TRBJ1-1; D is undetermined. Germline CDR1 and CDR2: SGDLS and YYNGEE. The CDR3 is 14 residues long. V shed 0 bases and J shed 1 base, with 7 bases lying between them. The CDR3 coding sequence is TGTGCCAGCAGCGTAGCCAGCGAGAACACTGAAGCTTTCTTT. This sequence encodes CASSVASENTEAFF.

CDR3 protein: CASRPSASRTYEQYF. Here the CDR3 DNA reads TGTGCCAGCAGACCCAGCGCGTCTAGGACCTACGAGCAGTACTTC. V gene TRBV6-5 combines with J gene TRBJ2-7; D gene ambiguous. V lost 6 bases and J lost 2, with 17 bases in between. The CDR3 has 15 amino acids. Looked up from germline, CDR1 is MNHEY and CDR2 is SVGAGI.

This rearrangement joins TRBV27 to TRBJ1-1, with 9 bases matching TRBD1. The length of the CDR3 is 13 residues. J was trimmed by 8 bases and V by 6 bases; bases with no gene match: 7. Germline V gene sequence: CDR1 MNHEY, CDR2 SMNVEV (reference sequence). CDR3 DNA sequence: TGTGCCAGCAGAGGGGACAGGGTAGGCGAAGCTTTCTTT. Translated, it gives CASRGDRVGEAFF.

This chain links TRBV29-1 with TRBJ1-2, with D perhaps matching TRBD1 (6 bases). The germline CDR1 and CDR2 sequences are SQVTM and ANQGSEA. V lost 6 bases and J lost 6, with 14 bases in between. CDR3 length equals 12 residues. This CDR3 reads CSVAGQPNGYTF. As DNA, the CDR3 is TGCAGCGTCGCTGGACAGCCTAATGGCTACACCTTC. Full variable domain (remainder filled in from reference TRBV29-1 and TRBJ1-2): SAVISQKPSRDICQRGTSLTIQCQVDSQVTMMFWYRQQPGQSLTLIATANQGSEATYESGFVIDKFPISRPNLTFSTLTVSNMSPEDSSIYLCSVAGQPNGYTFGSGTRLTVV.

The chain uses TRBV5-4 and TRBJ1-2; 7 bases fit TRBD1. CDR3 length equals 16 residues. Germline lookup yields CDR1 SGHNT and CDR2 YYREEE (reference sequence). Trimming at V came to 1 base and at J to 1 base, leaving 7 bases not matched to a gene. This CDR3 is CASSLYLHRGNYGYTF. The CDR3 DNA follows: TGTGCCAGCAGCTTGTACCTCCACAGGGGTAACTATGGCTACACCTTC.

CDR3 loop: CASSPGSYEQYF. The CDR3 region has the DNA TGCGCCAGCAGCCCGGGATCCTACGAGCAGTACTTC. This chain connects TRBV10-1 to TRBJ2-7; D possibly corresponds to TRBD2 (5 bases). The CDR3 is 12 residues long. V was clipped by 6 bases and J by 1 base, with 7 bases between them. Germline V lookup: CDR1 WNHNN, CDR2 SYGVQD (reference sequence).

The gene calls are TRBV30 and TRBJ1-2, with unresolved D. Germline V lookup: CDR1 GTSNPN, CDR2 SVGIG (reference sequence). The germline V and J ends were trimmed by 8 bases and 3 bases, with 10 bases remaining between them. The CDR3 totals 11 residues. The CDR3 reads CARVEDYGYTF. The CDR3 DNA reads TGTGCCCGCGTAGAAGACTATGGCTACACCTTC.

The chain recombines TRBV5-1 with TRBJ1-5; D might be TRBD1 (5 bases). Per the germline V gene, CDR1 is SGHRS and CDR2 is YFSETQ. V was clipped by 1 base and J by 0 bases, with 8 bases between them. The CDR3 has 15 residues. The CDR3 sequence is CASSLTGNSNQPQHF. The CDR3 DNA reads as TGCGCCAGCAGCTTGACAGGAAATAGCAATCAGCCCCAGCATTTT.

The rearrangement joins TRBV6-5 to TRBJ2-5; 10 bases line up with TRBD1. The tail of the sequence fits TRBJ2-7 better, so the J call may be wrong. This CDR3 is 13 amino acids long. CDR1 is MNHEY, CDR2 SVGAGI, per germline. Here the CDR3 reads CASSDRGLYEQYF. The DNA for the CDR3 is TGTGCCAGCAGTGACAGGGGGCTATACGAGCAGTACTTC.

The chain has TRBV15 and TRBJ2-3; 9 positions agree with TRBD1. This CDR3 spans 17 amino acids. Per germline, CDR1 LNHNV and CDR2 YYDKDF (reference sequence). J gave up 4 bases and V 4 bases, and 12 bases lay outside the gene matches. This CDR3 is CATSTTPGTGLADTQYF. The CDR3 DNA is TGTGCCACCAGCACAACCCCCGGGACAGGGTTGGCAGATACGCAGTATTTT.

This clone was found a few times. The V call is TRBV6-5, the J call TRBJ1-2; D is unresolved. The V gene's germline CDR1 is MNHEY and CDR2 SVGAGI. The V end lost 4 bases, the J end lost 8 bases, and 17 bases lay between the germline ends. The CDR3 has 14 residues. The CDR3 DNA reads as TGTGCCAGCAGTTCAACCCAGGTGGCGGGGGGCTACACCTTC. It yields the protein CASSSTQVAGGYTF.

The rearrangement uses TRBV25-1 and TRBJ1-2; TRBD1 matches 7 bases. Germline V gives CDR1 MGHDK, CDR2 SYGVNS. V lost 5 bases, J lost 2 bases, and 2 bases stayed unmatched. The CDR3 length is 13 residues. CDR3 protein: CASSLTGNYGYTF. CDR3 sequence (DNA): TGTGCCAGCAGTTTGACAGGGAACTATGGCTACACCTTC.